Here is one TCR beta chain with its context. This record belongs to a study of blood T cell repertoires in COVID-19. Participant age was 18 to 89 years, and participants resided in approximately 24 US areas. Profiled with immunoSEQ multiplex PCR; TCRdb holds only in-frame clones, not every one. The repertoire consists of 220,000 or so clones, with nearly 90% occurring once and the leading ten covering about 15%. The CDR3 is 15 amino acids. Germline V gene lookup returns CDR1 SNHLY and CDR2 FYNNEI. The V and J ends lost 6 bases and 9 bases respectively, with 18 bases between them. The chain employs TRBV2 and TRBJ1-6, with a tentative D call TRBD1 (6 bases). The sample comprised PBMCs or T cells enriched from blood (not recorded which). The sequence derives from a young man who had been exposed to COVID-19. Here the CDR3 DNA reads TGTGCCAGCAGGACCCAGACAGGCGGGTTTTCACCCCTCCACTTT. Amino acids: CASRTQTGGFSPLHF.